This is a list of T cell receptor beta chains from one sample in a study of T cells in Graves' hyperthyroidism and ophthalmopathy. TCRdb independently ran MiXCR on the multiplex PCR reads; one entry per CDR3 protein. The sample shows hundreds of thousands of distinct CDR3 sequences, 14% of them seen only once. The sample was blood. The receptor source for this set is a woman between 25 and 40 years old with Graves' hyperthyroidism that later progressed to Graves' ophthalmopathy. Each CDR3 is given with its conserved first and last residue. Each record gives: clone size, V gene, J gene, D gene, CDR3 DNA, CDR3 protein. The D gene is left open where the match is weak. Not every row has a clone size; where given, it reads once, few, many or a size class.

many	TRBV27	TRBJ2-7	TRBD2	TGTGCCAGCAGTTTAACGACTAGCGGGATTACCTCCTACGAGCAGTACTTC	CASSLTTSGITSYEQYF
NA	TRBV7-6	TRBJ2-1	NA	TGTGCCAGCAGGCAGAGACCAACTGGGTCCTACAATGAGCAGTTCTTC	CASRQRPTGSYNEQFF
many	TRBV20-1	TRBJ2-5	NA	TGCAGTGCTCTCTCCCTGACAGACAGCCAAGAGACCCAGTACTTC	CSALSLTDSQETQYF
NA	TRBV30	TRBJ2-3	NA	TGTGCCTGGAGTGTACAAGTGACTAGCACAGATACGCAGTATTTT	CAWSVQVTSTDTQYF
many	TRBV12-3/TRBV12-4	TRBJ1-4	NA	TGTGCCAGCAGTTTAAAACGGCTCGAGGGTGAAAAACTGTTTTTT	CASSLKRLEGEKLFF
many	TRBV6-1	TRBJ2-3	TRBD1	TGTGCCAGCAGTGTCAGGGGACAGGACGCAGATACGCAGTATTTT	CASSVRGQDADTQYF
many	TRBV5-1	TRBJ1-2	TRBD1	TGCGCCAGCAGCCCGGAGCCAGGGGGTTCGAACTATGGCTACACCTTC	CASSPEPGGSNYGYTF
many	TRBV6-1	TRBJ2-7	TRBD1	TGTGCCAGCAGTGAATGGGCAGGGGGCGTTGTTAACGAGCAGTACTTC	CASSEWAGGVVNEQYF
many	TRBV27	TRBJ2-1	NA	TGTGCCAGCAGTTTAAGGGGGGGGGGCTATGAGCAGTTCTTC	CASSLRGGGYEQFF
NA	TRBV7-9	TRBJ2-1	TRBD2	TGTGCCAGCAGCCATGAGGCCAGCGGGGGGACCTACAATGATCAGTTCTTC	CASSHEASGGTYNDQFF
many	TRBV3-1	TRBJ1-6	NA	TGTGCCAGCAGCCAAGAGGGGGGAGGTGGTTCACCCCTCCACTTT	CASSQEGGGGSPLHF
many	TRBV11-2	TRBJ2-3	NA	TGTGCCAGCAGCCGGGATACGCAGTATTTT	CASSRDTQYF
many	TRBV28	TRBJ1-2	TRBD1	TGTGCCAGCACTCTCCCAGGGGGCCCTAACTATGGCTACACCTTC	CASTLPGGPNYGYTF
many	TRBV7-8	TRBJ2-7	NA	TGTGCCAGCAGCTCCCCCGGCCCCGAGCAGTACTTC	CASSSPGPEQYF
few	TRBV5-1	TRBJ2-7	TRBD2	TGCGCCAGCAGCTTGCAGCGGGGGGGGAACGAGCAGTACTTC	CASSLQRGGNEQYF
many	TRBV11-2	TRBJ2-3	NA	TGTGCCAGCAGCTTAGTGGGAGCGCCGGAAGATACGCAGTATTTT	CASSLVGAPEDTQYF
NA	TRBV7-8	TRBJ1-2	NA	TGTGCCAGCAGCCCTGGGACTTTGAAAGGCTACACCTTC	CASSPGTLKGYTF
many	TRBV24-1	TRBJ2-2	NA	TGTGCCACCAGTGAAGTAGGGAACACCGGGGAGCTGTTTTTT	CATSEVGNTGELFF
NA	TRBV6-5	TRBJ2-7	NA	TGTGCCAGCAGTTACTCGACGGTCGGGATGGCCTACGAGCAGTACTTC	CASSYSTVGMAYEQYF
many	TRBV11-2	TRBJ2-1	NA	TGTGCCAGCAGCCTTTCGGGAGCTAGCTCCTACAATGAGCAGTTCTTC	CASSLSGASSYNEQFF
many	TRBV6-1	TRBJ1-5	NA	TGTGCCAGCAGTGACCACCGGGACGGCAAGAAGCATTTT	CASSDHRDGKKHF
many	TRBV7-2	TRBJ2-7	TRBD1	TGTGCCAGCAGTTTGGCAGGGGGTTCCTACGAGCAGTACTTC	CASSLAGGSYEQYF
NA	TRBV20-1	TRBJ1-5	NA	TGCAGTGCTTCGACAGATAGCAATCAGCCCCAGCATTTT	CSASTDSNQPQHF
many	TRBV27	TRBJ2-1	NA	TGTGCCAGCACCGAAGAAGGGGGCAATGAGCAGTTCTTC	CASTEEGGNEQFF
NA	TRBV4-3	TRBJ1-6	NA	TGCGCCAGCAGCCAAGAGATCAGCCGGTCACCCCTCCACTTT	CASSQEISRSPLHF
few	TRBV7-3	TRBJ2-3	TRBD2	TGTGCCAGCAGCTTAGAAGCGGGGTCTAGCACAGATACGCAGTATTTT	CASSLEAGSSTDTQYF
many	TRBV29-1	TRBJ1-2	NA	TGCAGCGGTAACCCCCTGACAAGCACGGGCTACACCTTC	CSGNPLTSTGYTF
many	TRBV4-1	TRBJ2-2	NA	TGCGCCAGCAGCGGAGGAGAGAGGTCTGGGGAGCTGTTTTTT	CASSGGERSGELFF
few	TRBV5-4	TRBJ2-3	NA	TGTGCCAGCAGCTTGGCAGAGGGGCGCACAGATACGCAGTATTTT	CASSLAEGRTDTQYF
many	TRBV3-1	TRBJ2-7	NA	TGTGCCAGCAGCCAAGACCTCGTAGGAACCCACGAGCAGTACTTC	CASSQDLVGTHEQYF
many	TRBV6-1	TRBJ2-1	NA	TGTGCCAGCAGTGGCAGCCCCTACAATGAGCAGTTCTTC	CASSGSPYNEQFF
many	TRBV9	TRBJ2-3	NA	TGTGCCAGCAGCTCTCCCCAGGGGACGCAGTATTTT	CASSSPQGTQYF
few	TRBV20-1	TRBJ2-4	NA	TGCAGTGGGGGGGGCGGAGGGTTGGACATTCAGTACTTC	CSGGGGGLDIQYF
many	TRBV5-1	TRBJ1-2	NA	TGCGCCAGCAAGTTAGCGGATGGCTACACCTTC	CASKLADGYTF
many	TRBV27	TRBJ2-7	TRBD1	TGTGCCAGCAGTTTGGGACAGGGTAAATACGAGCAGTACTTC	CASSLGQGKYEQYF
many	TRBV28	TRBJ2-1	TRBD2	TGTGCCAGCAGTTTATTTGCGGGAGCAAACAATGAGCAGTTCTTC	CASSLFAGANNEQFF
many	TRBV3-1	TRBJ2-2	NA	TGTGCCAGCAGCCAAGCAGGGGCGAACACCGGGGAGCTGTTTTTT	CASSQAGANTGELFF
NA	TRBV12-3/TRBV12-4	TRBJ2-5	TRBD2	TGTGCCAGCAGTTACCAAGCGGGAGGGCTTGAGACCCAGTACTTC	CASSYQAGGLETQYF
many	TRBV28	TRBJ1-5	NA	TGTGCCAGCAGCCCATCCCCTAATCAGCCCCAGCATTTT	CASSPSPNQPQHF
many	TRBV7-2	TRBJ1-2	NA	TGTGCCAGCAGCTTAGCGCCGGGTCAGAGATCTAACTATGGCTACACCTTC	CASSLAPGQRSNYGYTF
few	TRBV19	TRBJ1-4	TRBD1	TGTGCCAGTAGTATGAGGGACAGGGAAAAACTGTTTTTT	CASSMRDREKLFF
NA	TRBV28	TRBJ2-2	NA	TGTGCCAGCGGGGGCCGGGAGCTGTTTTTT	CASGGRELFF
NA	TRBV4-2	TRBJ2-7	NA	TGTGCCAGCAGCCAAGATCCGGACGAGCAGTACTTC	CASSQDPDEQYF
many	TRBV12-3/TRBV12-4	TRBJ1-2	TRBD1	TGTGCCAGCAGTTTGACTGGGTCAGGGGGGGGCTACACCTTC	CASSLTGSGGGYTF
many	TRBV20-1	TRBJ1-1	TRBD1	TGCAGTGCTCCCCCTGACAGGGGATTGAACACTGAAGCTTTCTTT	CSAPPDRGLNTEAFF
many	TRBV12-3/TRBV12-4	TRBJ2-6	NA	TGTGCCAGCAGTTTAGGAGGGGGAGGGGGGGCCAACGTCCTGACTTTC	CASSLGGGGGANVLTF
NA	TRBV30	TRBJ2-3	NA	TGTGCCTGGAGTTTGGACGACACAGATACGCAGTATTTT	CAWSLDDTDTQYF
many	TRBV6-2/TRBV6-3	TRBJ1-1	NA	TGTGCCAGCAGTTACAGGTCGGGAAAGACTGAAGCTTTCTTT	CASSYRSGKTEAFF
many	TRBV10-3	TRBJ2-1	TRBD2	TGTGCCATCACTAGCGGATCCTACAATGAGCAGTTCTTC	CAITSGSYNEQFF